This entry lists 10 T cell receptor beta chains sequenced from one sample in a study of blood T cell repertoires in COVID-19. Assay: immunoSEQ multiplex PCR; the TCRdb copy retains only in-frame clones and omits some. Counted here are 200,000 to 300,000 clones, about 85% occurring once; the ten biggest clones make up around 6.4%. The sample comprised peripheral blood. The receptors here all came from a woman aged 55-69 years with active or convalescent COVID-19.

The chain combines TRBV12-3 or TRBV12-4 with TRBJ1-6; possible D gene TRBD1, 5 bases. There are 13 residues in the CDR3. The V gene lost 1 base and the J gene lost 7 bases, with 5 bases spanning the gap. The CDR3 loop reads CASSLGQNSPLHF. The CDR3 DNA sequence: TGTGCCAGCAGTTTAGGACAGAATTCACCCCTCCACTTT.

The CDR3 is CASSGPRGGSDEQYF. The CDR3 bases are TGTGCCAGTAGTGGTCCCCGCGGGGGGTCGGACGAGCAGTACTTC. This chain joins TRBV19 and TRBJ2-7, with 8 positions matching TRBD2. This CDR3 is built from 15 residues. The V segment lost 5 bases and the J segment 5 bases; nucleotides outside the gene matches: 11. Germline V CDR1 and CDR2: LNHDA, SQIVND (reference sequence).

The V gene is TRBV2, the J gene TRBJ1-1; TRBD1 matches 8 bases. The CDR3 covers 13 residues. The germline V gene encodes CDR1 SNHLY and CDR2 FYNNEI. The trim removed 0 bases at V and 12 bases at J, leaving 6 bases unmatched. Written as DNA, the CDR3 is TGTGCCAGCAGTGAAGCAACACAGGGGGGGTCTTTCTTT. This codes for CASSEATQGGSFF.

The chain employs TRBV4-1 and TRBJ2-1, with TRBD2 identical over 12 bases. In germline, CDR1 is MGHRA, CDR2 YSYEKL. CDR3 length: 17 residues. Trimming took 3 bases from V and 3 from J; bases not matched to a gene: 6. The DNA for the CDR3 is TGCGCCAGCAGCCAGACGCCGGGACTAGCGGGCTACAATGAGCAGTTCTTC. This translates into CASSQTPGLAGYNEQFF.

This chain connects TRBV2 to TRBJ2-1; the D is unclear. The CDR3 loop spans 13 amino acids. V was trimmed by 3 bases and J by 5 bases, leaving 8 bases between them. Germline CDR1 and CDR2: SNHLY and FYNNEI. The CDR3 spells CASSDFRNNEQFF. CDR3 nucleotides: TGTGCCAGCAGTGATTTTCGTAACAATGAGCAGTTCTTC.

The chain has TRBV30 and TRBJ1-6; D gene uncertain. Trimming took off 2 bases at V and 0 bases at J, with 5 bases between the two ends. The CDR3 sequence is 14 residues long. Per germline, CDR1 GTSNPN and CDR2 SVGIG (reference sequence). The CDR3 spells CAWSRSSYNSPLHF. CDR3 nucleotide sequence: TGTGCCTGGAGTCGCAGCTCCTATAATTCACCCCTCCACTTT.

This clone was counted only a few times. V and J are TRBV5-1 and TRBJ2-2; D perhaps matches TRBD2 (5 bases). V gave up 0 bases and J gave up 2 bases, with 11 bases separating them. CDR1 is SGHRS and CDR2 is YFSETQ in the germline V gene. This CDR3 is 16 amino acids long. CDR3 bases: TGCGCCAGCAGCTTGGTTCTCGGAGGAAACACCGGGGAGCTGTTTTTT. Its translation: CASSLVLGGNTGELFF.

The chain recombines TRBV30 with TRBJ2-2, with 7 bases that match TRBD1. Losses at the gene ends were 1 base for V and 1 base for J; bases not matched to a gene: 0. Germline CDR1 reads GTSNPN; CDR2 reads SVGIG (reference sequence). CDR3 length equals 14 residues. The CDR3, as DNA: TGTGCCTGGAGTGACAGGGGGAACACCGGGGAGCTGTTTTTT. Protein: CAWSDRGNTGELFF.

The chain combines TRBV19 with TRBJ2-5; TRBD2 agrees at 12 bases. This CDR3 spans 17 amino acids. The V and J ends lost 5 bases and 2 bases, in that order; junction bases with no gene match: 9. Looked up from germline, CDR1 is LNHDA and CDR2 is SQIVND (reference sequence). CDR3: CASSSGQLAGGQETQYF. The CDR3 nucleotides are TGTGCCAGTAGTTCAGGGCAACTAGCGGGGGGTCAAGAGACCCAGTACTTC.

This sequence joins TRBV11-3 and TRBJ2-1; 13 positions agree with TRBD2. This CDR3 is 16 amino acids long. Per the germline V gene, CDR1 is SGHNT and CDR2 is YENEEA. The junction had 5 bases not matched to a gene; V was cut back by 3 bases and J by 6 bases. The CDR3 DNA reads as TGTGCCAGCAGCTTGAGGACTAGCGGGAGTTCCAATGAGCAGTTCTTC. Its translation is CASSLRTSGSSNEQFF.